The clone carrying this T cell receptor beta chain was detected many times. Together with a sample-barcoded 5' primer, a J-beta primer mix was included in a second PCR lasting about 7 to 12 cycles. One entry per CDR3 protein results from TCRdb running MiXCR on the 5' RACE reads. In the table there are roughly 1,500,000 distinct CDR3 sequences, approximately 32% of which are singletons. These data are taken from a study of blood T cells in healthy people across ages. Germline V gene sequence: CDR1 SGHRS, CDR2 YFSETQ. V lost 4 bases and J 2 bases, leaving 10 bases between the germline ends. The CDR3 totals 13 residues.

The sequencing input was blood. This TCR was sampled from a woman aged 25 to 39 in good health. This chain connects TRBV5-1 to TRBJ2-7; perhaps D is TRBD1 or TRBD2 (5 bases each). CDR3 nucleotide sequence: TGCGCCAGCAGCCTCGAGGGGACCTACGAGCAGTACTTC. Its protein is CASSLEGTYEQYF.